The source of this T cell receptor (beta chain) is a study of blood T cell repertoires in COVID-19. Study summary: Samples came from the United States, Italy and Spain, spanning acute and convalescent COVID-19. PBMCs, B-cell-depleted T cells, or T cells were the source of the cDNA or gDNA that made up the material.

There are 15 residues in the CDR3. Deletions cut 8 bases from V and 6 bases from J, with 20 bases between. The germline CDR1 and CDR2 sequences are SNHLY and FYNNEI. Under the authors' procedure: Researchers report that nucleated cell counts were estimated from reference gene primer amplification. This table comes from immunoSEQ multiplex PCR, and its TCRdb copy is limited to in-frame clones, with some not included. V and J calls and clone size follow that table, whereas D and trimming were derived from the DNA. The table has about 140,000 clones, approximately 82% seen once; the top ten hold roughly 10%.

This sequence joins TRBV2 and TRBJ1-5; the D is unclear. This TCR was recovered from a man between 60 and 70 years old with active or convalescent COVID-19. Input material: peripheral blood. The CDR3 spells CASSFTGLVSQPQHF. The CDR3 nucleotides read TGTGCCAGCTCTTTCACGGGTTTGGTTAGTCAGCCCCAGCATTTT.